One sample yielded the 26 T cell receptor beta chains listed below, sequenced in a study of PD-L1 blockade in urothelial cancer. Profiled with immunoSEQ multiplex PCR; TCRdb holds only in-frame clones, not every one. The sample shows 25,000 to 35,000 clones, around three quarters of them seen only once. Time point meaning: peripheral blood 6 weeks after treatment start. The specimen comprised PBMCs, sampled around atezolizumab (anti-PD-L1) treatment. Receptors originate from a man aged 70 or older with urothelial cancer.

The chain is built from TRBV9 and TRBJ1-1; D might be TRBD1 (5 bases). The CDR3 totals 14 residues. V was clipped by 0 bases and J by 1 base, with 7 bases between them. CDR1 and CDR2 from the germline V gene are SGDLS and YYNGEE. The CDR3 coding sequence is TGTGCCAGCAGCGTAGTGGGGGGGAACACTGAAGCTTTCTTT. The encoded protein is CASSVVGGNTEAFF.

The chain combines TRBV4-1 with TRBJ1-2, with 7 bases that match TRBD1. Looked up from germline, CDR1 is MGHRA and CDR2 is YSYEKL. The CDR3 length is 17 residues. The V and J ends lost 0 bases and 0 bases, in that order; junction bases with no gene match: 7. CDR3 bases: TGCGCCAGCAGCCAAGATCGAACAGGGGAGTCTAACTATGGCTACACCTTC. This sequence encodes CASSQDRTGESNYGYTF.

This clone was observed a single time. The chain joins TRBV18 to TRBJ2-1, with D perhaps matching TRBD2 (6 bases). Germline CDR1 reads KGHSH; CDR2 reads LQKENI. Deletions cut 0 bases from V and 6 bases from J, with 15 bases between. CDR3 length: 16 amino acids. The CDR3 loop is CASSPPSRERGNEQFF. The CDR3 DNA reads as TGTGCCAGCTCACCACCATCTCGGGAGAGGGGCAATGAGCAGTTCTTC. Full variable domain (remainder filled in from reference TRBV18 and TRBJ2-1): NAGVMQNPRHLVRRRGQEARLRCSPMKGHSHVYWYRQLPEEGLKFMVYLQKENIIDESGMPKERFSAEFPKEGPSILRIQQVVRGDSAAYFCASSPPSRERGNEQFFGPGTRLTVL.

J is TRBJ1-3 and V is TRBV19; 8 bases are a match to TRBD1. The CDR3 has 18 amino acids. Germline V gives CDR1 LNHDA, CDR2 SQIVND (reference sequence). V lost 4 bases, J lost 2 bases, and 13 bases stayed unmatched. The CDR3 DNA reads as TGTGCCAGTAGTACCCGACAGGGGCCCCGGAGCCCTGGAAACACCATATATTTT. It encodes CASSTRQGPRSPGNTIYF.

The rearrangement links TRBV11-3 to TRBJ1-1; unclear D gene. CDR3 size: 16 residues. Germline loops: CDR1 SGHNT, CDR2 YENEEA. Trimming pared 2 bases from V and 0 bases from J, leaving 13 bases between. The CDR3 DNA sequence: TGTGCCAGCAGCTTAACGCGAGAAGCAATGAACACTGAAGCTTTCTTT. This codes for CASSLTREAMNTEAFF.

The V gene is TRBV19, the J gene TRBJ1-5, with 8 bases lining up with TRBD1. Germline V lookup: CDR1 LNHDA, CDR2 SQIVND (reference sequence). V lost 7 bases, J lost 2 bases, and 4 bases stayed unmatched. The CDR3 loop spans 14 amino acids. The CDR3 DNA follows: TGTGCCAGTACAGAGACAGGGGGCAATCAGCCCCAGCATTTT. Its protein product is CASTETGGNQPQHF.

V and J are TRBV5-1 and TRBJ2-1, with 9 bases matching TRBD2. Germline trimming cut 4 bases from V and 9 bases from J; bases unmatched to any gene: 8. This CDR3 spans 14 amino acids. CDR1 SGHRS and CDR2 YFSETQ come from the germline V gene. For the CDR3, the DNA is TGCGCCAGCAGCCAATACCTAGCGGGAAGTGAGCAGTTCTTC. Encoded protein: CASSQYLAGSEQFF.

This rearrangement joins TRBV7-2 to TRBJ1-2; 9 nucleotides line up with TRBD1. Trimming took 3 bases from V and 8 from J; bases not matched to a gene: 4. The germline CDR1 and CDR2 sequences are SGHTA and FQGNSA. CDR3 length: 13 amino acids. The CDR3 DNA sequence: TGTGCCAGCAGCTTGGGGACAGGGTTCGGCTACACCTTC. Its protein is CASSLGTGFGYTF. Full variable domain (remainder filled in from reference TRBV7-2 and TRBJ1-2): GAGVSQSPSNKVTEKGKDVELRCDPISGHTALYWYRQSLGQGLEFLIYFQGNSAPDKSGLPSDRFSAERTGGSVSTLTIQRTQQEDSAVYLCASSLGTGFGYTFGSGTRLTVV.

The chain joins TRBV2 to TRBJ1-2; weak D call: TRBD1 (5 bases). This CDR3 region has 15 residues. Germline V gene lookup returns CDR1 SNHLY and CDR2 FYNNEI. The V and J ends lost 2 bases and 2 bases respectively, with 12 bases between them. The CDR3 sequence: CASSEPLQENYGYTF. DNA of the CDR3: TGTGCCAGCAGTGAACCCCTACAGGAAAACTATGGCTACACCTTC. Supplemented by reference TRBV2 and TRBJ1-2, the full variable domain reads EPEVTQTPSHQVTQMGQEVILRCVPISNHLYFYWYRQILGQKVEFLVSFYNNEISEKSEIFDDQFSVERPDGSNFTLKIRSTKLEDSAMYFCASSEPLQENYGYTFGSGTRLTVV.

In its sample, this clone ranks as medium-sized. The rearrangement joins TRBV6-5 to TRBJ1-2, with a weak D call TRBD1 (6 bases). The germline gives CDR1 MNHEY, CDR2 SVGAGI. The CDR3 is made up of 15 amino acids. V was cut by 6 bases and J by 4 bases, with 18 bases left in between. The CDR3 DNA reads TGTGCCAGCAGCATAACAGGGTTCAGTTTCTATGGCTACACCTTC. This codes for CASSITGFSFYGYTF.

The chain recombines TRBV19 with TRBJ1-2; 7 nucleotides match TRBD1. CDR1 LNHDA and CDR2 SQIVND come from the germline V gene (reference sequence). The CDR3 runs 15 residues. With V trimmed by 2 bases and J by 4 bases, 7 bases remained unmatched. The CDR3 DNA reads TGTGCCAGTAGTATAACAGGACAGGTAGCCTATGGCTACACCTTC. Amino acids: CASSITGQVAYGYTF. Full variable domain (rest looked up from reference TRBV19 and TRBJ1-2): DGGITQSPKYLFRKEGQNVTLSCEQNLNHDAMYWYRQDPGQGLRLIYYSQIVNDFQKGDIAEGYSVSREKKESFPLTVTSAQKNPTAFYLCASSITGQVAYGYTFGSGTRLTVV.

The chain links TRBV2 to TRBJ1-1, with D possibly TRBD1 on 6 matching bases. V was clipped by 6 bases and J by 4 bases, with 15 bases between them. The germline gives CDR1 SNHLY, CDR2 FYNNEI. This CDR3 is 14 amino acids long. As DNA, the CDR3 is TGTGCCAGCAGCTTAACAGGGATCGCCACTGAAGCTTTCTTT. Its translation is CASSLTGIATEAFF.

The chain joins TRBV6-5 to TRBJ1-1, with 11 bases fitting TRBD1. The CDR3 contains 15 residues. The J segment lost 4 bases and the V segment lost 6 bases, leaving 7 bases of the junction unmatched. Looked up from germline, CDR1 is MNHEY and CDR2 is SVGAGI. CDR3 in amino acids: CASRGQGAGVTEAFF. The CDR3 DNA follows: TGTGCCAGCAGAGGACAGGGGGCTGGCGTCACTGAAGCTTTCTTT.

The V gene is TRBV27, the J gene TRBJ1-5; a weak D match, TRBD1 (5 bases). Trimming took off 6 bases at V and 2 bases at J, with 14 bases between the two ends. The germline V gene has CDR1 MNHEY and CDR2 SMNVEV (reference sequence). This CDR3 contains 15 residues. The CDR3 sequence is CASSSRGVGNQPQHF. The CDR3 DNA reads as TGTGCCAGCAGCTCGCGGGGGGTTGGCAATCAGCCCCAGCATTTT.

The CDR3 DNA sequence: TGTGCCAGCAGCTCAGTGTCGGGGTACGGGAACACCGGGGAGCTGTTTTTT. Translated: CASSSVSGYGNTGELFF. This rearrangement joins TRBV2 to TRBJ2-2, with D perhaps matching TRBD2 (5 bases). The germline CDR1 and CDR2 sequences are SNHLY and FYNNEI. Trimming shortened V by 6 bases and J by 1 base, and 18 bases separated the two germline ends. This CDR3 spans 17 amino acids.

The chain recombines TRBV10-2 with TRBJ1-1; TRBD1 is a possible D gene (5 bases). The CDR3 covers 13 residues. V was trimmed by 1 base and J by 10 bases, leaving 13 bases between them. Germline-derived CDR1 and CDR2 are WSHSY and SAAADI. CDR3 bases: TGCGCCAGCAGTGAGTTCAGGGAAAACCTAGCTTTCTTT. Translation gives CASSEFRENLAFF.

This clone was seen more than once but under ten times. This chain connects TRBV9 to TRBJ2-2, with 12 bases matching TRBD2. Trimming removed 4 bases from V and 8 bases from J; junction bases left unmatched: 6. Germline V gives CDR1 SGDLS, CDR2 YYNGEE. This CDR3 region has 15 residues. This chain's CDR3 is CASSPRTSGMGELFF. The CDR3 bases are TGTGCCAGCAGCCCAAGGACTAGCGGGATGGGGGAGCTGTTTTTT.

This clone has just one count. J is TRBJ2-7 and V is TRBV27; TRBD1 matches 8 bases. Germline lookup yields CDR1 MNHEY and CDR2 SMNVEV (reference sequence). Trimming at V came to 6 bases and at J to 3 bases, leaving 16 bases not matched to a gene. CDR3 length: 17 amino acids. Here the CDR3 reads CASSKKTAGQVIYEQYF. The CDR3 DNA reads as TGTGCCAGCAGCAAAAAAACGGCGGGACAGGTAATCTACGAGCAGTACTTC.

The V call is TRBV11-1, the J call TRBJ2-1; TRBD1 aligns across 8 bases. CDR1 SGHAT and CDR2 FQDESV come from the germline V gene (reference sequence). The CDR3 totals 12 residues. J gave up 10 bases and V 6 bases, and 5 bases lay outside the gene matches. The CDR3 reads CASSSGGPEQFF. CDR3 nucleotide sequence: TGTGCCAGCAGTTCAGGGGGCCCCGAGCAGTTCTTC.

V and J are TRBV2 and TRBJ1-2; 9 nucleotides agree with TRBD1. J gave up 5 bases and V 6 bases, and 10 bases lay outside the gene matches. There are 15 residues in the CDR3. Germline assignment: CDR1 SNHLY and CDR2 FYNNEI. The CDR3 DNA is TGTGCCAGCAGGCATGGGACAGGGCAGACGTATGGCTACACCTTC. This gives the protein CASRHGTGQTYGYTF.

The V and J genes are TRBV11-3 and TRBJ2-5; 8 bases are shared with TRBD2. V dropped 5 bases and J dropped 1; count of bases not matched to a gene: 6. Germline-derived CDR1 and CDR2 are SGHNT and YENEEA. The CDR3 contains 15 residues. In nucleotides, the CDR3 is TGTGCCAGCAGCCGACTCACTAGCGGCCAAGAGACCCAGTACTTC. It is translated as CASSRLTSGQETQYF.

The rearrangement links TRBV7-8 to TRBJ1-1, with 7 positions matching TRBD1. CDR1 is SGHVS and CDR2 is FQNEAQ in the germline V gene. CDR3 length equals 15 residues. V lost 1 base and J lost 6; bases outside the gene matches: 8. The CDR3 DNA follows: TGTGCCAGCAGCTTAGACGCAGGGGGGATGGCTGAAGCTTTCTTT. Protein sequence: CASSLDAGGMAEAFF. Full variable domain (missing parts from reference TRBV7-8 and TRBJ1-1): GAGVSQSPRYKVAKRGQDVALRCDPISGHVSLFWYQQALGQGPEFLTYFQNEAQLDKSGLPSDRFFAERPEGSVSTLKIQRTQQEDSAVYLCASSLDAGGMAEAFFGQGTRLTVV.

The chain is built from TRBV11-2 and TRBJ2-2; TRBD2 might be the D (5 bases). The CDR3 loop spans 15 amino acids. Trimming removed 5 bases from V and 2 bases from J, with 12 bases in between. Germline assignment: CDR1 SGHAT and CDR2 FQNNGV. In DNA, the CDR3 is TGTGCCAGCAGCCATGGACTTAAAAACACCGGGGAGCTGTTTTTT. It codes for CASSHGLKNTGELFF.

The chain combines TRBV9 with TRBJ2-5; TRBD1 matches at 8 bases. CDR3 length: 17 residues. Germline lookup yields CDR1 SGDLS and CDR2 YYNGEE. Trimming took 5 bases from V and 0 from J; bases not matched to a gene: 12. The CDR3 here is CASSGPGQDVYQETQYF. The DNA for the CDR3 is TGTGCCAGCAGTGGCCCGGGACAGGATGTGTACCAAGAGACCCAGTACTTC.

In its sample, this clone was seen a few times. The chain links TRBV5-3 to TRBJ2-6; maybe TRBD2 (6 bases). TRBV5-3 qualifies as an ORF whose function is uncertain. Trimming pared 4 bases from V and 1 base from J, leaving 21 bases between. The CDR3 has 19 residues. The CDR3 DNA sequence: TGTGCCAGAAGCCCCACACTGGGACTTAATCCTTCTGGGGCCAACGTCCTGACTTTC. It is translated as CARSPTLGLNPSGANVLTF.

This CDR3 reads CACTGTGVLGYTF. The CDR3 nucleotides are TGTGCCTGTACCGGGACAGGGGTTCTTGGCTACACCTTC. This sequence joins TRBV30 and TRBJ1-2; 10 positions agree with TRBD1. The V segment lost 6 bases and the J segment 7 bases; nucleotides outside the gene matches: 8. CDR3 length equals 13 residues. CDR1 and CDR2 (germline): GTSNPN, SVGIG (reference sequence).